A single sample gave rise to the 11 T cell receptor beta chains below, sequenced in a study of T cells in Graves' hyperthyroidism and ophthalmopathy. From RNA transcripts, TCR beta CDR3 regions were amplified. Using the HTBI primer set, a first-round RT-PCR was run on the TCR CDR3. From the multiplex PCR reads, TCRdb called clonotypes with MiXCR, one entry per CDR3 protein. The table lists about 460,000 distinct CDR3 sequences, approximately 22% of them singletons. The sequenced sample consisted of blood. These receptors all stem from a woman between 65 and 79 years old with Graves' ophthalmopathy.

There are a few counts of this clonotype. V and J are TRBV6-2 or TRBV6-3 and TRBJ1-6; the D is unclear. This CDR3 is built from 14 residues. The V end was cut by 4 bases, the J end by 6 bases, with 10 bases between. Germline CDR1 MNHEY, CDR2 SVGEGT. CDR3 region: CASSLISVNSPLHF. The CDR3 DNA follows: TGTGCCAGCAGTTTAATCAGTGTTAATTCACCCCTCCACTTT.

This clonotype was detected many times. The chain recombines TRBV2 with TRBJ1-5; D perhaps matches TRBD1 (6 bases). Per the germline V gene, CDR1 is SNHLY and CDR2 is FYNNEI. The CDR3 totals 15 residues. Trimming stripped 6 bases from V and 2 bases from J, with 14 bases between. The CDR3 nucleotides are TGTGCCAGCAGAAAGGCGGCAGGGGGCAATCAGCCCCAGCATTTT. Protein product: CASRKAAGGNQPQHF.

This clonotype showed up many times. This chain uses TRBV30 with TRBJ2-1, with D perhaps TRBD1 (6 bases). V was shortened by 2 bases and J by 1 base, with 6 bases between the two germline ends. The CDR3 is 13 amino acids. Looked up from germline, CDR1 is GTSNPN and CDR2 is SVGIG (reference sequence). CDR3 region: CAWSQGSYNEQFF. As DNA, the CDR3 is TGTGCCTGGAGTCAGGGGTCCTACAATGAGCAGTTCTTC.

This clonotype was seen many times. The J gene is TRBJ1-5, the V gene TRBV28; 7 bases fit TRBD1. The germline V gene has CDR1 MDHEN and CDR2 SYDVKM. The V segment lost 6 bases and the J segment 7 bases; nucleotides outside the gene matches: 12. This CDR3 comprises 15 residues. CDR3 nucleotides: TGTGCCAGCAGGAGCCCCACAGGGGCGGGGCAGCCCCAGCATTTT. It yields the protein CASRSPTGAGQPQHF.

This clonotype was observed a few times. The chain joins TRBV9 to TRBJ2-2, with unresolved D. V was trimmed by 0 bases and J by 6 bases, leaving 6 bases between them. CDR3 length: 13 residues. From germline, CDR1 is SGDLS and CDR2 YYNGEE. DNA of the CDR3: TGTGCCAGCAGCGTAGTACAAGCCGGGGAGCTGTTTTTT. As protein: CASSVVQAGELFF.

The chain employs TRBV5-1 and TRBJ2-5; TRBD2 matches 12 bases. Unmatched junction bases numbered 4, after V lost 5 bases and J lost 5 bases. Germline V gene sequence: CDR1 SGHRS, CDR2 YFSETQ. The CDR3 has 14 amino acids. CDR3 in amino acids: CASRGTSGLETQYF. CDR3 nucleotide sequence: TGCGCCAGCAGGGGGACTAGCGGGTTGGAGACCCAGTACTTC.

The V gene is TRBV25-1, the J gene TRBJ1-2; D is possibly TRBD1 (5 bases). This CDR3 region has 15 residues. CDR1 and CDR2 (germline): MGHDK, SYGVNS. V lost 5 bases to trimming and J lost 6 bases, with 19 bases between them. The CDR3 DNA follows: TGTGCCAGCAGTTCCAGGGTTGAGGCTAAGGATGGCTACACCTTC. It translates to CASSSRVEAKDGYTF.

The chain recombines TRBV29-1 with TRBJ1-2; TRBD1 agrees at 9 bases. The CDR3 has 15 residues. Trimming cost V 4 bases and J 5 bases; bases outside gene matches: 11. In germline, CDR1 is SQVTM, CDR2 ANQGSEA. CDR3 bases: TGCAGCGTTGGGACCCTTCCGGGACAGGGATATGGCTACACCTTC. Protein sequence: CSVGTLPGQGYGYTF.

This clonotype was observed a handful of times. This chain connects TRBV12-5 to TRBJ2-7; 13 positions match TRBD2. With V trimmed by 4 bases and J by 4 bases, 4 bases remained unmatched. The CDR3 extends over 15 amino acids. CDR1 is LGHNT and CDR2 is FRNRAP in the germline V gene. The CDR3 is CASGSGLAGYYEQYF. As DNA, the CDR3 is TGTGCTAGTGGTTCGGGACTAGCGGGATATTACGAGCAGTACTTC.

The chain is built from TRBV5-5 and TRBJ1-1; TRBD1 matches at 7 bases. Looked up from germline, CDR1 is SGHKS and CDR2 is YYEKEE (reference sequence). This CDR3 comprises 14 residues. With V trimmed by 3 bases and J by 4 bases, 6 bases remained unmatched. The CDR3 coding sequence is TGTGCCAGCAGCTCTACAGGGGTGTTCACTGAAGCTTTCTTT. Its protein is CASSSTGVFTEAFF. Full variable domain (outside the CDR3, taken from reference TRBV5-5 and TRBJ1-1): DAGVTQSPTHLIKTRGQQVTLRCSPISGHKSVSWYQQVLGQGPQFIFQYYEKEERGRGNFPDRFSARQFPNYSSELNVNALLLGDSALYLCASSSTGVFTEAFFGQGTRLTVV.

Many counts were recorded for this clonotype. The junction does not match germline at one end; this may be a read error. The chain employs TRBV7-7 and TRBJ2-1; D is uncertain. CDR1 and CDR2 from the germline V gene are SSHAT and FNYEAQ (reference sequence). The CDR3 extends over 13 amino acids. The CDR3 nucleotides read TGTGCTAGCAGCTCCACCCCGATAGACCAGCAGTTCTTC. Amino acids: CASSSTPIDQQFF.